This TCR beta chain originates from a study of T cell responses to AZD1222 COVID-19 vaccine. Broader study findings: The study reported that nearly half of spike-specific TCRs target unmutated variant regions. Baseline seropositives among AZD1222 recipients totaled only five to seven. Clonal diversity was possibly underestimated; the donors were predominantly white British and more often female. Spike-specific TCR depth and breadth grew after two AZD1222 doses.

The CDR3 covers 16 residues. Germline V CDR1 and CDR2: SGHAT, FQNNGV. V was trimmed by 5 bases and J by 4 bases, leaving 20 bases between them. Some clones are missing from TCRdb's copy, which holds only in-frame ones; the method was immunoSEQ multiplex PCR. This table holds around 150,000 clones, 80% to 95% found once. In regard to this clone: Its target is not known.

The gene calls are TRBV11-2 and TRBJ1-2; D unresolved. This TCR was recovered from an adult who received the AZD1222 COVID-19 vaccine. This sample comprised peripheral blood, obtained 28 days after the second AZD1222 dose. In DNA form, the CDR3 reads TGTGCCAGCAGCCCCCCGGGGTCTGGGGTAAGCTATGGCTACACCTTC. It specifies CASSPPGSGVSYGYTF.